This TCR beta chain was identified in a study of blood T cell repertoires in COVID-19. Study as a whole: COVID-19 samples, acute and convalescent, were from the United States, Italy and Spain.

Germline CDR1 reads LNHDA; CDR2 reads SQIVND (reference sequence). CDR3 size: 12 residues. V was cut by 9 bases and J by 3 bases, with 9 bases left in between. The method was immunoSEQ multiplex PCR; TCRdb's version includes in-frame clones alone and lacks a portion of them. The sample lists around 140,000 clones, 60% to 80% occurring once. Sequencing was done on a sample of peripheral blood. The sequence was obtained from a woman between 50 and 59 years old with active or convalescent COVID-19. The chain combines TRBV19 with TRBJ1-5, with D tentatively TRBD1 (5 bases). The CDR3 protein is CASGDYNQPQHF. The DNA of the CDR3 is TGTGCCAGCGGGGACTACAATCAGCCCCAGCATTTT.